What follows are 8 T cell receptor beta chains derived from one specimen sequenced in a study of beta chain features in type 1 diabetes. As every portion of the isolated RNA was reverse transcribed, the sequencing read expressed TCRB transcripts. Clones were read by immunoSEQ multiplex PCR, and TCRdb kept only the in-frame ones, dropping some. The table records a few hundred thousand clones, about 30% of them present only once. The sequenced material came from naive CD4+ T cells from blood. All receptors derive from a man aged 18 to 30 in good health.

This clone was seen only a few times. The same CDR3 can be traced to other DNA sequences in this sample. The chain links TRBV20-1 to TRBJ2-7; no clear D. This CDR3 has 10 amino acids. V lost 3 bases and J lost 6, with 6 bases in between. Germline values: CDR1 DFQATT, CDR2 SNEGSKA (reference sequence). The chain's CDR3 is CSASGREQYF. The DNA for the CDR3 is TGCAGTGCTAGTGGCCGCGAGCAGTACTTC.

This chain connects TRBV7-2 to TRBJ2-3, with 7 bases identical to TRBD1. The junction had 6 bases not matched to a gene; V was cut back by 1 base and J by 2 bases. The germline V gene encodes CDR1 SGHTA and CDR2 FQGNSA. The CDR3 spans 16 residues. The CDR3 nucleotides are TGTGCCAGCAGCTTAGGGGCCGACAGGGTCACAGATACGCAGTATTTT. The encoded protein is CASSLGADRVTDTQYF.

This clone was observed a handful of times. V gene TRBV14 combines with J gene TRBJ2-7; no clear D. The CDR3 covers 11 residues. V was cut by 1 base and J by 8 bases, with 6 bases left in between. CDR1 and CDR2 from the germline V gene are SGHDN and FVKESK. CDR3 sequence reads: CASSQGDKQYF. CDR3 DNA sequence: TGTGCCAGCAGCCAAGGCGACAAGCAGTACTTC.

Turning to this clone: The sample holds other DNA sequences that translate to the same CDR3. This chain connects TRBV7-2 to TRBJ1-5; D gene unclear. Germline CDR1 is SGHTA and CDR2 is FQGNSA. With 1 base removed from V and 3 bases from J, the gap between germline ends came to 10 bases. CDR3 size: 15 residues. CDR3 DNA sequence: TGTGCCAGCAGCTTAGTGGGTCAGAACAATCAGCCCCAGCATTTT. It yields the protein CASSLVGQNNQPQHF.

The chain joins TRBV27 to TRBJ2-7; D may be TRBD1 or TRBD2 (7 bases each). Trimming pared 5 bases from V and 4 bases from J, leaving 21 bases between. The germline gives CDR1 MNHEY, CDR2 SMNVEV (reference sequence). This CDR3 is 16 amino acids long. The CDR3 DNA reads TGTGCCAGCAGTCCGTTTCGACAGGGAGGGGGTTACGAGCAGTACTTC. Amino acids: CASSPFRQGGGYEQYF.

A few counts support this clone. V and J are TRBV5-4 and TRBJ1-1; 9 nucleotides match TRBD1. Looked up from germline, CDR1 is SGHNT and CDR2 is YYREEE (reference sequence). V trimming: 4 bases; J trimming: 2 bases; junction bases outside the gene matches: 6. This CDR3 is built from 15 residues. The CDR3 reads CASSPGTGTNTEAFF. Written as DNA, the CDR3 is TGTGCCAGCAGCCCCGGGACAGGGACCAACACTGAAGCTTTCTTT.

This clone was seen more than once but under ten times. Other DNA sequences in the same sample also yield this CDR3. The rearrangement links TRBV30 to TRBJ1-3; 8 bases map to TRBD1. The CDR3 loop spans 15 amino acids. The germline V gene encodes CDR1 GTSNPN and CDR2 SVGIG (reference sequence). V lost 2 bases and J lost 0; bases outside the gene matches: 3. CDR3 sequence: CAWSPGTGSGNTIYF. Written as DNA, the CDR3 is TGTGCCTGGAGTCCCGGGACAGGCTCTGGAAACACCATATATTTT.

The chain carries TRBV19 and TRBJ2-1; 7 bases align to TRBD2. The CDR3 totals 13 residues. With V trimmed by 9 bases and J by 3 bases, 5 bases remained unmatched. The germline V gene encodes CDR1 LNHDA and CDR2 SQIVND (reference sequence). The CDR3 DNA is TGTGCCAGGAAGGCGGGAGACTACAATGAGCAGTTCTTC. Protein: CARKAGDYNEQFF.